This T cell receptor beta chain was documented in a study of vaccination effects on CD4 cells after COVID-19. Overall study findings and caveats: By a late point after vaccination, infection- and vaccine-induced clones had shrunk markedly through clonal contraction. Limitations: small convalescent group and missing early post-infection timepoints.

With respect to this clone: The antigen remains unidentified.

V was pared by 4 bases and J by 5 bases, with 10 bases of the junction left unmatched. Germline CDR1 MGHRA, CDR2 YSYEKL. This CDR3 spans 17 amino acids. Repertoires were generated with immunoSEQ multiplex PCR, while TCRdb's copy carries only in-frame clones and drops some. The data contain some 30,000 clones, 74% of them singletons. ViraFEST used viral peptide pools to expand antigen-specific CD4+ T cells before sequencing. It was after approximately 11 days of culture that CD4+ T cells were isolated. The participants, recipients of two vaccine doses, got either BNT162b2 or mRNA-1273. Days 3 and 7 saw half the medium replaced with IL-2 medium.

J is TRBJ2-5 and V is TRBV4-1; 13 nucleotides line up with TRBD2. The sequencing here drew on CD4+ T cells from PBMCs cultured with HCoV-229E spike peptides, taken after COVID-19 vaccination. The receptor's source is a human donor who received a COVID-19 vaccine. In DNA form, the CDR3 reads TGCGCCAGCAGCCCCATACTAGCGGGGGGGCCTAAGGAGACCCAGTACTTC. Translating it yields CASSPILAGGPKETQYF.